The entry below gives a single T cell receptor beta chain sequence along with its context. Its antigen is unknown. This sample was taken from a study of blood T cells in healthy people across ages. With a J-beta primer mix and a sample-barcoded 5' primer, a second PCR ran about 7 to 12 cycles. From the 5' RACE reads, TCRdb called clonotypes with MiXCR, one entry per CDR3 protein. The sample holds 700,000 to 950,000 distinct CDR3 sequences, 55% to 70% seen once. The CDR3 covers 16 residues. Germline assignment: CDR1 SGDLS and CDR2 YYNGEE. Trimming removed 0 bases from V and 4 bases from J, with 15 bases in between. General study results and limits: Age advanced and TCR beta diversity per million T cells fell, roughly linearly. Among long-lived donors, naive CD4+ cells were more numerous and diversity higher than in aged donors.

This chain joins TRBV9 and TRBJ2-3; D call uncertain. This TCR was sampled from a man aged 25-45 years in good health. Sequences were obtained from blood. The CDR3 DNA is TGTGCCAGCAGCGTAGCCCGGACCCCGGCGGCAGATACGCAGTATTTT. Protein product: CASSVARTPAADTQYF.